These 13 T cell receptor beta chains share one sample of origin, sequenced in a study of blood T cells in healthy people across ages (dated by TCRdb to 2015 to 2017). Libraries came from 5' RACE. This sample was sequenced with an Illumina HiSeq 2500. A second PCR of about 6 to 11 cycles was performed with a sample-barcoded 5' primer and a J-beta primer mix. In-frame beta chains were kept once TCRdb had trimmed the public reads at Q25 with fastp and called clones with MiXCR. Records with the same CDR3 protein are collapsed into one entry carrying the most frequent genes and DNA. This sample lists over 1.5 million distinct CDR3 sequences; 49% were detected once. Of the sample, approximately 2.1% is held by the ten largest clones. The source material was blood. Receptor source: a woman aged 40 to 50 in good health.

The rearrangement links TRBV6-1 to TRBJ2-7, with D perhaps TRBD2 (6 bases). The CDR3 runs 16 residues. Trimming stripped 11 bases from V and 3 bases from J, with 26 bases between. Germline V gene data show CDR1 as MNHNS and CDR2 as SASEGT. This CDR3 is CAPSAEGLLKSYEQYF. In DNA form, the CDR3 reads TGTGCCCCCAGTGCGGAGGGTCTCCTAAAAAGCTACGAGCAGTACTTC.

CDR3 nucleotide sequence: TGTGCCAGCAGCGTAGCAACTGCTTCGGGAGGCTACACCTTC. Its protein product is CASSVATASGGYTF. V and J are TRBV9 and TRBJ1-2; D remains ambiguous. CDR1 and CDR2 from the germline V gene are SGDLS and YYNGEE. The germline V and J ends were trimmed by 0 bases and 8 bases, with 14 bases remaining between them. The CDR3 loop spans 14 amino acids.

The sample holds a few counts of this clonotype. This chain joins TRBV20-1 and TRBJ2-7; TRBD1 matches at 7 bases. In germline, CDR1 is DFQATT, CDR2 SNEGSKA (reference sequence). V gave up 2 bases and J gave up 1 base; unmatched junction bases: 8. This CDR3 has 15 residues. CDR3 loop: CSARNRGSRSYEQYF. The CDR3 nucleotides read TGCAGTGCTAGAAACAGGGGAAGCCGATCCTACGAGCAGTACTTC.

The J gene is TRBJ1-6, the V gene TRBV14, with a weak D call TRBD1 (5 bases). The CDR3 totals 15 residues. Germline V CDR1 and CDR2: SGHDN, FVKESK. The germline V and J ends were trimmed by 0 bases and 11 bases, with 14 bases remaining between them. DNA of the CDR3: TGTGCCAGCAGCCAAGATCCAGCAGGGCGGGCACCCCTCCACTTT. Its protein product is CASSQDPAGRAPLHF.

This clonotype was recorded many times. The V gene is TRBV7-9, the J gene TRBJ1-6, with 7 positions matching TRBD1. The V and J ends lost 1 base and 7 bases, in that order; junction bases with no gene match: 1. This CDR3 contains 14 residues. Germline-derived CDR1 and CDR2 are SEHNR and FQNEAQ (reference sequence). The chain's CDR3 is CASSLEQGNSPLHF. As DNA, the CDR3 is TGTGCCAGCAGCTTAGAACAGGGGAATTCACCCCTCCACTTT.

The J gene is TRBJ2-1, the V gene TRBV2; no clear D. The CDR3 runs 15 residues. Germline CDR1 is SNHLY and CDR2 is FYNNEI. V dropped 1 base and J dropped 0 bases, with 7 bases sitting between them. The CDR3 coding sequence is TGTGCCAGCAGTGAAGACAGTAACTCCTACAATGAGCAGTTCTTC. It encodes CASSEDSNSYNEQFF.

The chain is built from TRBV4-3 and TRBJ2-3; TRBD2 might be the D (6 bases). The CDR3 sequence is 15 residues long. Germline values: CDR1 LGHNA, CDR2 YSLEER. V dropped 8 bases and J dropped 0 bases, with 15 bases sitting between them. This CDR3 reads CASASGESSTDTQYF. The DNA for the CDR3 is TGCGCCAGCGCTTCGGGGGAATCTAGCACAGATACGCAGTATTTT.

This rearrangement joins TRBV7-8 to TRBJ1-6; possible D gene TRBD1, 6 bases. Germline-derived CDR1 and CDR2 are SGHVS and FQNEAQ. Trimming took 5 bases from V and 2 from J, leaving 10 bases between them. The CDR3 spans 15 residues. The CDR3 sequence: CASSARTAYNSPLHF. For the CDR3, the DNA is TGTGCCAGCAGCGCACGGACAGCCTATAATTCACCCCTCCACTTT.

The chain carries TRBV6-5 and TRBJ2-5; TRBD2 matches at 8 bases. Germline V gives CDR1 MNHEY, CDR2 SVGAGI. The CDR3 runs 15 residues. V lost 0 bases, J lost 2 bases, and 2 bases stayed unmatched. The CDR3 DNA is TGTGCCAGCAGTTACTCTAGCGGGGAACAAGAGACCCAGTACTTC. It codes for CASSYSSGEQETQYF.

About this clonotype: One end of the junction does not line up with germline, which may come from a read error. V gene TRBV27 combines with J gene TRBJ2-1; no clear D gene. CDR1 MNHEY and CDR2 SMNVEV come from the germline V gene (reference sequence). CDR3 length equals 15 residues. The CDR3 coding sequence is TGTGCCGGCAGTTTATCGTTCGGAGAAGAGAATGAGCAGTTCTTC. It translates to CAGSLSFGEENEQFF.

In the case of this clonotype: At one end the junction does not follow the germline gene, possibly because of a read error. The chain recombines TRBV27 with TRBJ2-7, with D unresolved. This CDR3 spans 14 amino acids. CDR1 MNHEY and CDR2 SMNVEV come from the germline V gene (reference sequence). CDR3 residues: CASRLSRYSYEQYF. As DNA, the CDR3 is TGTGCCAGCAGGTTATCCAGGTACTCCTACGAGCAGTACTTC.

This clonotype has only one observation. This rearrangement joins TRBV29-1 to TRBJ2-2, with D uncertain. The CDR3 length is 13 residues. Germline loops: CDR1 SQVTM, CDR2 ANQGSEA. Trimming took 3 bases from V and 2 from J, leaving 7 bases between them. CDR3 region: CSVDSDNTGELFF. CDR3 nucleotide sequence: TGCAGCGTTGACAGTGATAACACCGGGGAGCTGTTTTTT.

This sequence joins TRBV20-1 and TRBJ2-4; D ambiguous. V gave up 5 bases and J gave up 1 base, with 15 bases separating them. Germline V CDR1 and CDR2: DFQATT, SNEGSKA (reference sequence). This CDR3 contains 15 residues. CDR3 region: CSALRDGFAKNIQYF. CDR3 DNA: TGCAGTGCTTTACGAGACGGGTTTGCCAAAAACATTCAGTACTTC.